This T cell receptor beta chain was identified during a study of blood T cell repertoires in COVID-19. Study-wide context: Sources were T cells, B-cell-depleted T cells, or PBMCs; the material itself was cDNA or gDNA.

J gave up 2 bases and V 6 bases, and 6 bases lay outside the gene matches. Germline CDR1 and CDR2: SGHTA and FQGNSA. The CDR3 extends over 14 amino acids. The authors' processing: Reference gene primer amplification yielded estimated nucleated cell counts. Measured with immunoSEQ multiplex PCR; TCRdb has only the in-frame clones, and not every one. V, J and clone size are those of that table, while D and trimming were read from the DNA. The sample has hundreds of thousands of clones, over 75% seen once. This clone was detected only once. The TCR was taken from a woman in her forties who had recovered from COVID-19. The source material was peripheral blood. The chain recombines TRBV7-2 with TRBJ1-1; 7 nucleotides align to TRBD1. In DNA, the CDR3 is TGTGCCAGCAGGTGGGACAGTTCCAACACTGAAGCTTTCTTT. Encoded protein: CASRWDSSNTEAFF.